A selection of T cell receptor beta chains follows, all from one sample in a study of T cell responses to AZD1222 COVID-19 vaccine. The protocol was immunoSEQ multiplex PCR, while the TCRdb copy is restricted to in-frame clones and leaves out a portion. The table has over 150,000 clones, about 90% seen once. This specimen consisted of peripheral blood, obtained on day 0 of MenACWY control vaccination. The receptor source for this set is an adult in good health. Both conserved end residues are part of each CDR3.

j_call v_call cdr3_aa
TRBJ1-1 TRBV24-1 CATSLHGKPSGTEAFF
TRBJ2-5 TRBV12-3/TRBV12-4 CASSFSGLETQYF
TRBJ2-2 TRBV29-1 CSVASGSLFGELFF
TRBJ2-3 TRBV7-9 CASSSISRRLYF
TRBJ2-1 TRBV28 CASSVTDPYNEQFF
TRBJ1-2 TRBV29-1 CSVDGRLSPRGYTF
TRBJ1-2 TRBV24-1 CATSVRRWDGYTF
TRBJ1-5 TRBV20-1 CSAGGGQPQHF
TRBJ1-6 TRBV7-8 CASSLVGDGNSPLHF
TRBJ2-3 TRBV11-2 CASSALQGTDTQYF
TRBJ2-1 TRBV6-2/TRBV6-3 CASSQRGSSYNEQFF
TRBJ2-7 TRBV4-1 CASSQVMGPMHYEQYF
TRBJ1-1 TRBV5-1 CASSLRTGDSAFF
TRBJ2-7 TRBV5-1 CASSLPTSGSEEQYF
TRBJ1-5 TRBV5-5 CASSLAGAEPAAQHF
TRBJ1-5 TRBV6-2/TRBV6-3 CASSPPGRGHGPGSFSNQPQHF
TRBJ2-5 TRBV10-2 CASSELAGPQETQYF
TRBJ1-2 TRBV30 CAWSVLLGNAFYGYTF
TRBJ2-7 TRBV3-1/TRBV3-2 CASSQVSGPTYEQYF
TRBJ1-1 TRBV7-9 CASSLGLLLSLNTEAFF
TRBJ1-3 TRBV11-3 CASSLEGRTGNTIYF
TRBJ2-1 TRBV5-6 CASSFSLQGIYNEQFF
TRBJ1-1 TRBV5-4 CASSSPARHLEAFF
TRBJ1-5 TRBV28 CASIRGSDFNQPQHF
TRBJ1-5 TRBV5-1 CASSVGTAFSNQPQHF